The sample holds a few counts of the clone carrying this T cell receptor beta chain. No antigen is known for it. Through template switching, a universal primer site was introduced, and the cDNA contained unique molecular identifiers. TCRdb redid the calling of the 5' RACE reads with MiXCR, one entry per CDR3 protein. The sample holds about 790,000 distinct CDR3 sequences; 15% to 20% are singletons and the top ten take about an eighth. This sample was included in a study of identical twins. Study-wide points: Abundant beta clonotypes from cord blood had fewer insertions, unlike memory repertoires, which showed none. An excess of low generation probability was shown by twin-shared out-of-frame alpha sequences.

This CDR3 contains 14 residues. The V end lost 4 bases, the J end lost 9 bases, and 18 bases lay between the germline ends. These data were also reused for a study on T cells expressing NK-cell markers. As that study records: Questions lingered over whether expanded NKG2C+ T cell clones were HCMV-specific.

This rearrangement joins TRBV12-3 or TRBV12-4 to TRBJ1-2; D is undetermined. Material: PBMCs. The sequence derives from a woman aged 18 to 35 in good health. CDR3 sequence (DNA): TGTGCCAGCAGTTCCTCCGGACTTAGTTTTCGCTACACCTTC. This encodes CASSSSGLSFRYTF.